These 17 T cell receptor beta chains originate from one sample sequenced in a study of PD-1 blockade in classical Hodgkin lymphoma. Time point here: cycle 4 day 1 (C4D1), after more than five weeks of nivolumab. Exposure to brentuximab vedotin varied, and each patient had relapsed following autologous stem cell transplantation. Only in-frame clones appear in the TCRdb table, and some are missing; sequencing was by immunoSEQ multiplex PCR. The table lists about 89,000 clones, about nine tenths of them singletons. Sequenced material: peripheral blood mononuclear cells (PBMCs), taken before the fourth cycle of nivolumab. The receptors stem from a human donor with classical Hodgkin lymphoma.

The J gene is TRBJ2-7, the V gene TRBV5-4; 8 bases align to TRBD1. The V segment lost 0 bases and the J segment 3 bases; nucleotides outside the gene matches: 2. This CDR3 has 14 residues. CDR1 SGHNT and CDR2 YYREEE come from the germline V gene (reference sequence). The chain's CDR3 is CASSLDRGFYEQYF. CDR3 in DNA: TGTGCCAGCAGCTTGGACAGGGGGTTCTACGAGCAGTACTTC. The whole variable domain, remainder taken from reference TRBV5-4 and TRBJ2-7, is ETGVTQSPTHLIKTRGQQVTLRCSSQSGHNTVSWYQQALGQGPQFIFQYYREEENGRGNFPPRFSGLQFPNYSSELNVNALELDDSALYLCASSLDRGFYEQYFGPGTRLTVT.

The chain employs TRBV12-5 and TRBJ2-3; D gene unclear. The V gene lost 1 base and the J gene lost 4 bases, with 15 bases spanning the gap. Germline V gene lookup returns CDR1 LGHNT and CDR2 FRNRAP. The CDR3 is made up of 16 amino acids. The CDR3 region has the DNA TGTGCTAGTGGTTTGGGTAGGGTAGCCCTCCCAGATACGCAGTATTTT. Protein sequence: CASGLGRVALPDTQYF.

This chain links TRBV27 with TRBJ2-1; the match to TRBD2 covers 8 bases. Germline V gene sequence: CDR1 MNHEY, CDR2 SMNVEV (reference sequence). V lost 7 bases, J lost 9 bases, and 5 bases stayed unmatched. The CDR3 has 12 amino acids. The CDR3 here is CASKTGGGEQFF. The CDR3 DNA sequence: TGTGCCAGCAAGACGGGGGGGGGTGAGCAGTTCTTC.

This chain's CDR3 is CASSHERGGIDEQFF. The CDR3 DNA follows: TGTGCCAGCAGCCACGAGCGGGGGGGCATAGATGAGCAGTTCTTC. The chain uses TRBV5-6 and TRBJ2-1, with TRBD2 matching over 10 bases. The J segment lost 8 bases and the V segment lost 4 bases, leaving 9 bases of the junction unmatched. The CDR3 is made up of 15 amino acids. Looked up from germline, CDR1 is SGHDT and CDR2 is YYEEEE.

The gene calls are TRBV19 and TRBJ1-1; D uncertain. The CDR3 has 10 residues. V lost 8 bases and J lost 9, with 10 bases in between. From germline, CDR1 is LNHDA and CDR2 SQIVND (reference sequence). DNA for the CDR3: TGTGCCAGTGCCGGGTTAAAAGCTTTCTTT. It codes for CASAGLKAFF.

This clone is a singleton in its sample. The J gene is TRBJ1-2, the V gene TRBV7-9; a possible D gene is TRBD1 (5 bases). Trimming cost V 5 bases and J 6 bases, with 19 bases left between them. CDR1 is SEHNR and CDR2 is FQNEAQ in the germline V gene (reference sequence). The CDR3 consists of 15 residues. The CDR3 DNA follows: TGTGCCAGCAGCCTGACGGGCAGGGAGGGAGATGGCTACACCTTC. This sequence encodes CASSLTGREGDGYTF.

A single count supports this clone. The rearrangement uses TRBV6-5 and TRBJ1-2; D is unclear. The CDR3 extends over 13 amino acids. Between the trimmed V and J ends, which lost 3 bases and 6 bases, there was a span of 11 bases. The V gene's germline CDR1 is MNHEY and CDR2 SVGAGI. CDR3 loop: CASSYNSGNGYTF. CDR3 in DNA: TGTGCCAGCAGTTATAATTCGGGGAATGGCTACACCTTC.

Notes on this clone: A junction end diverges from the germline sequence, so it may reflect a read error. Other DNA sequences in the sample encode the same CDR3. V and J are TRBV30 and TRBJ1-6; the D is unclear. Germline CDR1 GTSNPN, CDR2 SVGIG (reference sequence). The CDR3 is 14 residues long. The CDR3 nucleotides read TGCGCCTGCATATTCCTCACCGCATCTTCACCCCTCCACTTT. Its translation is CACIFLTASSPLHF. Using reference TRBV30 and TRBJ1-6 for the parts outside the CDR3, the full variable domain is SQTIHQWPATLVQPVGSPLSLECTVEGTSNPNLYWYRQAAGRGLQLLFYSVGIGQISSEVPQNLSASRPQDRQFILSSKKLLLSDSGFYLCACIFLTASSPLHFGNGTRLTVT.

The chain carries TRBV30 and TRBJ1-1; 9 bases line up with TRBD1. Germline CDR1 reads GTSNPN; CDR2 reads SVGIG (reference sequence). The trim removed 2 bases at V and 5 bases at J, leaving 9 bases unmatched. This CDR3 contains 15 residues. CDR3 coding DNA: TGTGCCTGGAGTCCCGGGAGGACAGGGGTTACTGAAGCTTTCTTT. It encodes CAWSPGRTGVTEAFF.

The chain links TRBV19 to TRBJ2-1, with TRBD2 identical over 10 bases. There are 16 residues in the CDR3. CDR1 is LNHDA, CDR2 SQIVND, per germline (reference sequence). With V trimmed by 6 bases and J by 5 bases, 10 bases remained unmatched. The CDR3 nucleotides are TGTGCCAGTAGGACCTGGACTAGCGGACCCCACAATGAGCAGTTCTTC. It encodes CASRTWTSGPHNEQFF.

This clone was found once. V is TRBV5-1 and J is TRBJ2-3; 7 bases match TRBD1. V was pared by 3 bases and J by 0 bases, with 7 bases of the junction left unmatched. This CDR3 contains 16 residues. Germline V gene data show CDR1 as SGHRS and CDR2 as YFSETQ. The CDR3 loop reads CASSSGQDASTDTQYF. The CDR3 DNA is TGCGCCAGCAGCTCCGGACAGGATGCTAGCACAGATACGCAGTATTTT.

The count of this clone is one. The V call is TRBV7-2, the J call TRBJ1-2; 8 nucleotides align to TRBD1. There are 14 residues in the CDR3. Trimming took 4 bases from V and 7 from J; bases not matched to a gene: 8. CDR1 is SGHTA, CDR2 FQGNSA, per germline. CDR3 bases: TGTGCCAGCAGCTCCGCGGACAGGGTCGGTGGCTACACCTTC. As protein: CASSSADRVGGYTF.

This chain's CDR3 is CASSFRGLGGGRDNEQFF. In nucleotides, the CDR3 is TGTGCCAGCAGTTTCCGCGGTCTTGGGGGAGGTAGAGACAATGAGCAGTTCTTC. V and J are TRBV27 and TRBJ2-1; a possible D gene is TRBD2 (6 bases). CDR1 and CDR2 (germline): MNHEY, SMNVEV (reference sequence). V was trimmed by 3 bases and J by 5 bases, leaving 23 bases between them. The CDR3 runs to 18 residues.

This sequence joins TRBV28 and TRBJ1-5, with D unclear. The length of the CDR3 is 16 residues. V was cut by 6 bases and J by 2 bases, with 17 bases left in between. Per germline, CDR1 MDHEN and CDR2 SYDVKM. CDR3 DNA sequence: TGTGCCAGCAGACCCTTTTGGGGTGGGGGCAATCAGCCCCAGCATTTT. The encoded protein is CASRPFWGGGNQPQHF.

This chain links TRBV19 with TRBJ1-1, with unresolved D. V lost 3 bases and J 0 bases, leaving 5 bases between the germline ends. The CDR3 runs to 13 residues. The germline V gene has CDR1 LNHDA and CDR2 SQIVND (reference sequence). CDR3 residues: CASSMEMNTEAFF. Written as DNA, the CDR3 is TGTGCCAGTAGTATGGAGATGAACACTGAAGCTTTCTTT.

This chain links TRBV19 with TRBJ1-1; D is perhaps TRBD1 (5 bases). The germline V and J ends were trimmed by 10 bases and 0 bases, with 15 bases remaining between them. The CDR3 consists of 14 residues. The germline CDR1 and CDR2 sequences are LNHDA and SQIVND (reference sequence). CDR3 sequence: CATTMGVMNTEAFF. CDR3 in DNA: TGTGCCACCACGATGGGGGTTATGAACACTGAAGCTTTCTTT.

The V call is TRBV9, the J call TRBJ1-1, with D perhaps TRBD1 (5 bases). Germline V gene sequence: CDR1 SGDLS, CDR2 YYNGEE. CDR3 size: 12 residues. The germline V and J ends were trimmed by 0 bases and 10 bases, with 10 bases remaining between them. The CDR3 is CASSVGAGGAFF. The DNA of the CDR3 is TGTGCCAGCAGCGTAGGGGCGGGGGGAGCTTTCTTT.